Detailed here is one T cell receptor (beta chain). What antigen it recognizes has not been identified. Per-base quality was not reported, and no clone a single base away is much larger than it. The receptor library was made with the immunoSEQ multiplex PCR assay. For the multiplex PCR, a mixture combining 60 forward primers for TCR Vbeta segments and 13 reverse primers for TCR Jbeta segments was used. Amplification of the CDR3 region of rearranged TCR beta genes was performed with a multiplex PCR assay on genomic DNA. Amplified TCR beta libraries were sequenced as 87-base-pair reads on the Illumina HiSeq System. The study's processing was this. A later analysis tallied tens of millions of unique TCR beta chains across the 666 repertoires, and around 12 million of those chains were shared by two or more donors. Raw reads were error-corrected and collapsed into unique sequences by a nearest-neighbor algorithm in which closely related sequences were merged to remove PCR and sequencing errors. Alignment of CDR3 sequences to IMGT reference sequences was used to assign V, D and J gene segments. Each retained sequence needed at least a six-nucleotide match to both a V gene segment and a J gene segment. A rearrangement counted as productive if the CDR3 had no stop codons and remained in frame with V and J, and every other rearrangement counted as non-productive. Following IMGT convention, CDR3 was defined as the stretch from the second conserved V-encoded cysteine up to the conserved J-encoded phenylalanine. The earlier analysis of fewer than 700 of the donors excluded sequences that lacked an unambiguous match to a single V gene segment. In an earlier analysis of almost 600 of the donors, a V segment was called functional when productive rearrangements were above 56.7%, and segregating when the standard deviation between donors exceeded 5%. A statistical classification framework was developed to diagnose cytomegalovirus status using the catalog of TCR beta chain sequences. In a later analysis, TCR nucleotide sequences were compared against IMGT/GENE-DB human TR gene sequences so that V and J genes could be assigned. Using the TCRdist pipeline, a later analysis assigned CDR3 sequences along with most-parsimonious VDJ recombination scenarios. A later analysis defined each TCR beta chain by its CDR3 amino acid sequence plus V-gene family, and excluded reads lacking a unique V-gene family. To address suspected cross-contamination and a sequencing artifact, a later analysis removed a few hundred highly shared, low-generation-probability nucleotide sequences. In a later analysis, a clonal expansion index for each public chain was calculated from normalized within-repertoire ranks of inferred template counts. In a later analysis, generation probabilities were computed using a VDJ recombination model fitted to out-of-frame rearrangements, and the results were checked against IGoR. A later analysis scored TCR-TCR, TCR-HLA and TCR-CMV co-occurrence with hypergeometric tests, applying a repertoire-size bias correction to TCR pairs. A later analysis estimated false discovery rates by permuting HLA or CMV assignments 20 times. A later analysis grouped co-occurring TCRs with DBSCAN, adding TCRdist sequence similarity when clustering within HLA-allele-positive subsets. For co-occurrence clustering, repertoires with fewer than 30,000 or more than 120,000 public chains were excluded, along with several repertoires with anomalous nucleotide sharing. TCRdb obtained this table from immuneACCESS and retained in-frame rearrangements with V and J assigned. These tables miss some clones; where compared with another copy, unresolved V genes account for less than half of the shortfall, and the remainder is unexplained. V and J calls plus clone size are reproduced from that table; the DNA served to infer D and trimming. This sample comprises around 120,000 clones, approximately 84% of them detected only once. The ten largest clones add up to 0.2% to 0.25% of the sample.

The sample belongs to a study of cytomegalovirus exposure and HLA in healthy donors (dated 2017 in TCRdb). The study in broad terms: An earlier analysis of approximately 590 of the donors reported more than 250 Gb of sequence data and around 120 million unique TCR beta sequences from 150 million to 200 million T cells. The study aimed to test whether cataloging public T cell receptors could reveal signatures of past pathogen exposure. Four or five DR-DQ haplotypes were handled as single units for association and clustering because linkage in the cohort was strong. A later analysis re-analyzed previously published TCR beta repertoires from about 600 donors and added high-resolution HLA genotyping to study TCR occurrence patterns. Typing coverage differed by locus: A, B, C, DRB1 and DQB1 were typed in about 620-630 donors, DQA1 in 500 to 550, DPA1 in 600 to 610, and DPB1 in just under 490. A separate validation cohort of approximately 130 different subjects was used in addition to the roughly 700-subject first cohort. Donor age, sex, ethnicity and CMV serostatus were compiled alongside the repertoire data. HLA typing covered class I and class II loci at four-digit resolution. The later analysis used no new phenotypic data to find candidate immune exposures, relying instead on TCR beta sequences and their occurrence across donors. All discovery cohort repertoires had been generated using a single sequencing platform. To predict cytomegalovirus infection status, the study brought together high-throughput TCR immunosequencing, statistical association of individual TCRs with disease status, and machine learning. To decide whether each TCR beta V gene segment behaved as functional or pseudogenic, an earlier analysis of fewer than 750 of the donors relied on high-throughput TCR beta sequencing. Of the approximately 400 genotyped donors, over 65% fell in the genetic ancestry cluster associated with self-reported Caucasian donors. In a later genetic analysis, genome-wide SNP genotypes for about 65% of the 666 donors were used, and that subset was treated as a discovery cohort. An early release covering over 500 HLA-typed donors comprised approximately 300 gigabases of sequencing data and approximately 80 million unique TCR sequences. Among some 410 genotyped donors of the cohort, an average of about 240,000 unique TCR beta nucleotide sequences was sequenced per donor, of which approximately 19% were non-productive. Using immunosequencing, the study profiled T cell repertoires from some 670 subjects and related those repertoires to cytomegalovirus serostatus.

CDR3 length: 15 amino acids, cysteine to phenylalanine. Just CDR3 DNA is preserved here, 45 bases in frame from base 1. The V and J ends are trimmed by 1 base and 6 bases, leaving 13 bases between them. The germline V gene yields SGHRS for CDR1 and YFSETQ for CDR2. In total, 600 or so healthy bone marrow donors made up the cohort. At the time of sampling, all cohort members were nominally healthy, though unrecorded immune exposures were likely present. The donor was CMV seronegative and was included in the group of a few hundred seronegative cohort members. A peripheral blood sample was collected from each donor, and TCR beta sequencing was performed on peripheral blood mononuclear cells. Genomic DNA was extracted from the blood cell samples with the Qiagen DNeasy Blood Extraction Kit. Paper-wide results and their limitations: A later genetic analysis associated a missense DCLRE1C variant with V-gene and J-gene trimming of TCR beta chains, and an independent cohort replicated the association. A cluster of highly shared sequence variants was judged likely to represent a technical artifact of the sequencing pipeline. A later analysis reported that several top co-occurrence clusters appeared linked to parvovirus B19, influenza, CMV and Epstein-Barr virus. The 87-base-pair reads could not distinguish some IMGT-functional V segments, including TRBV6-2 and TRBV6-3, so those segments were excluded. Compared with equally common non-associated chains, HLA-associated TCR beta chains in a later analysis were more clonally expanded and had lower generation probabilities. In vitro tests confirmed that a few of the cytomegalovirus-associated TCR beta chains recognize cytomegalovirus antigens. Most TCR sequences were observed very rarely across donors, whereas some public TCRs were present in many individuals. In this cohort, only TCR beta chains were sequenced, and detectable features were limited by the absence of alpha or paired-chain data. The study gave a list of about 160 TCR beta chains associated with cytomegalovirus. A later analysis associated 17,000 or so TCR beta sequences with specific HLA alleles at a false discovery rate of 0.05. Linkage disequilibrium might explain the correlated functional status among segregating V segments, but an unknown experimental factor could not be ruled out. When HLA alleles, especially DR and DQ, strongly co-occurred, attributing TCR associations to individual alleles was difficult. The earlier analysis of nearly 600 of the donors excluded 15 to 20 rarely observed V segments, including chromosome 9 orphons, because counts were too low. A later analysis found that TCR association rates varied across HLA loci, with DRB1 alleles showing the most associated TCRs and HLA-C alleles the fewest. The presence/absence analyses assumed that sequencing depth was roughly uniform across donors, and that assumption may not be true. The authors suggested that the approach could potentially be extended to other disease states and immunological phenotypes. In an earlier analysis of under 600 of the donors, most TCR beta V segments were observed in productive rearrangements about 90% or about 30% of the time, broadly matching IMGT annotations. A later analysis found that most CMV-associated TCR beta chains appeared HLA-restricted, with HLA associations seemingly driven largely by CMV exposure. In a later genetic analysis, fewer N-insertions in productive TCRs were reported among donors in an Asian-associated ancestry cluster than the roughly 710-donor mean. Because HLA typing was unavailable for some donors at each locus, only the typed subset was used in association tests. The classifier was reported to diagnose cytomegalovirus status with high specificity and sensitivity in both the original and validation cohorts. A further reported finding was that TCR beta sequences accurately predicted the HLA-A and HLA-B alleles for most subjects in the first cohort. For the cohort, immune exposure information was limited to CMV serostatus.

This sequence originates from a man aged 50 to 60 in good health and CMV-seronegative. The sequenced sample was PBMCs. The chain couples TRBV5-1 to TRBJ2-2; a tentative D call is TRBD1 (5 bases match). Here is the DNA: TGCGCCAGCAGCTTGCTAAGGGGCACAGCCGGGGAGCTGTTTTTT. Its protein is CASSLLRGTAGELFF.